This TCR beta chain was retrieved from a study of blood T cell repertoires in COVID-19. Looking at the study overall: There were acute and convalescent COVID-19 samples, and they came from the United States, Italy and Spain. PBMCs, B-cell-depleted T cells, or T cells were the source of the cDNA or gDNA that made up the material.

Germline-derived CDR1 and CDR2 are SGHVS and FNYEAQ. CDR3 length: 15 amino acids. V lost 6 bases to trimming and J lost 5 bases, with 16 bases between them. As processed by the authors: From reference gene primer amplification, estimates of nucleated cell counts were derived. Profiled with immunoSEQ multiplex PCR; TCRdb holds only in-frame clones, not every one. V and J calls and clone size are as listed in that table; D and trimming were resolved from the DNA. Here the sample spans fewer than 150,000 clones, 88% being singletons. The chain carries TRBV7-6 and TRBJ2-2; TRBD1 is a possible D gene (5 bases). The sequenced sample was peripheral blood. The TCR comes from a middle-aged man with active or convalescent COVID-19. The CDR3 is CASRGLRQFTGELFF. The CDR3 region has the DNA TGTGCCAGCAGGGGGCTAAGACAGTTTACCGGGGAGCTGTTTTTT. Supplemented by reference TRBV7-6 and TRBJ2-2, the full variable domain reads GAGVSQSPRYKVTKRGQDVALRCDPISGHVSLYWYRQALGQGPEFLTYFNYEAQQDKSGLPNDRFSAERPEGSISTLTIQRTEQRDSAMYRCASRGLRQFTGELFFGEGSRLTVL.